The source of this T cell receptor beta chain is a study of blood T cells in healthy people across ages. Study-wide points: TCR beta diversity correlated strongly with naive T cell percentage.

On this clonotype: Its specificity is unknown.

Researchers isolated at least 6 million PBMCs per sample. From germline, CDR1 is MDHEN and CDR2 SYDVKM. The CDR3 runs to 15 residues. Trimming stripped 6 bases from V and 6 bases from J, with 20 bases between. Primed by a sample-barcoded 5' primer and a J-beta primer mix, a second PCR proceeded for roughly 6 to 12 cycles. A single record per CDR3 protein comes from TCRdb applying MiXCR to the 5' RACE reads. In the table there are fewer than 2 million distinct CDR3 sequences, 35% to 50% of which are singletons. V gene TRBV28 combines with J gene TRBJ1-2; possibly TRBD1 for D (6 bases). The sequence derives from a human donor in good health. The specimen was blood. CDR3 region: CASSPIPDRLNGYTF. CDR3 DNA sequence: TGTGCCAGCAGCCCAATACCGGACAGATTGAATGGCTACACCTTC.